These 18 T cell receptor beta chains originate from one sample sequenced in a study of T cell responses to AZD1222 COVID-19 vaccine. Clones were sequenced by immunoSEQ multiplex PCR, and TCRdb holds only the in-frame ones, with some missing. Of roughly 170,000 clones in the sample, 85% to 95% were seen once. The starting material was peripheral blood, obtained 28 days after the second AZD1222 dose. Every receptor here comes from an adult who received the AZD1222 COVID-19 vaccine.

The CDR3 is CASSWDRGYEQYF. The CDR3, as DNA: TGTGCCAGCAGCTGGGACAGGGGCTACGAGCAGTACTTC. This rearrangement joins TRBV5-6 to TRBJ2-7; 10 bases agree with TRBD1. From germline, CDR1 is SGHDT and CDR2 YYEEEE. The V and J ends lost 3 bases and 3 bases, in that order; junction bases with no gene match: 0. CDR3 length: 13 residues.

The chain combines TRBV7-6 with TRBJ1-1; TRBD1 agrees at 7 bases. The CDR3 is 13 residues long. The V and J ends lost 5 bases and 1 base, in that order; junction bases with no gene match: 1. Germline V gene lookup returns CDR1 SGHVS and CDR2 FNYEAQ. CDR3 region: CASSRDRNTEAFF. The CDR3 bases are TGTGCCAGCAGCCGGGACAGGAACACTGAAGCTTTCTTT.

CDR3 sequence: CASSPRQGQRNYGYTF. CDR3 coding DNA: TGTGCCAGCAGTCCCCGACAGGGCCAACGGAACTATGGCTACACCTTC. The V and J genes are TRBV28 and TRBJ1-2; TRBD1 aligns across 7 bases. The germline V gene has CDR1 MDHEN and CDR2 SYDVKM. CDR3 length: 16 residues. V lost 5 bases to trimming and J lost 2 bases; unmatched junction nucleotides: 11.

This chain links TRBV4-1 with TRBJ1-6, with D tentatively TRBD1 (6 bases). Germline assignment: CDR1 MGHRA and CDR2 YSYEKL. The ends were cut back, 1 base at V and 7 bases at J, with 20 bases in the middle. CDR3 length equals 18 residues. The CDR3 loop is CASSQGIRRGGRNSPLHF. CDR3 nucleotide sequence: TGCGCCAGCAGCCAAGGAATACGAAGGGGGGGGCGAAATTCACCCCTCCACTTT.

The gene calls are TRBV24-1 and TRBJ1-2; unclear D gene. CDR1 is KGHDR and CDR2 is SFDVKD in the germline V gene. The CDR3 has 13 amino acids. Trimming stripped 3 bases from V and 4 bases from J, with 8 bases between. The chain's CDR3 is CATSDTNGYGYTF. DNA for the CDR3: TGTGCCACCAGTGATACGAACGGCTATGGCTACACCTTC.

The CDR3: CASSPPGQWNGYTF. DNA of the CDR3: TGTGCCAGCAGCCCACCGGGACAGTGGAATGGCTACACCTTC. The chain carries TRBV13 and TRBJ1-2; 7 nucleotides align to TRBD1. The CDR3 runs 14 residues. The junction had 9 bases not matched to a gene; V was cut back by 5 bases and J by 6 bases. Per the germline V gene, CDR1 is PRHDT and CDR2 is FYEKMQ (reference sequence). Together with reference TRBV13 and TRBJ1-2, the CDR3 gives the full variable domain: AAGVIQSPRHLIKEKRETATLKCYPIPRHDTVYWYQQGPGQDPQFLISFYEKMQSDKGSIPDRFSAQQFSDYHSELNMSSLELGDSALYFCASSPPGQWNGYTFGSGTRLTVV.

This chain joins TRBV11-2 and TRBJ2-7; 7 bases fit TRBD1. Per germline, CDR1 SGHAT and CDR2 FQNNGV. The junction had 10 bases not matched to a gene; V was cut back by 2 bases and J by 6 bases. The CDR3 sequence is 15 residues long. The CDR3 sequence: CASSLRPGTAGEQYF. The CDR3 nucleotides are TGTGCCAGCAGCTTACGCCCTGGGACAGCCGGCGAGCAGTACTTC.

This clone was seen only once. The chain uses TRBV7-9 and TRBJ1-3, with TRBD1 matching 8 bases. With V trimmed by 6 bases and J by 0 bases, 13 bases remained unmatched. Per the germline V gene, CDR1 is SEHNR and CDR2 is FQNEAQ (reference sequence). The CDR3 has 18 amino acids. This chain's CDR3 is CASRQGRTGSFSGNTIYF. In nucleotides, the CDR3 is TGTGCCAGCAGACAAGGAAGGACAGGGAGTTTCTCTGGAAACACCATATATTTT. Drawing the rest from reference TRBV7-9 and TRBJ1-3, the complete variable domain is DTGVSQNPRHKITKRGQNVTFRCDPISEHNRLYWYRQTLGQGPEFLTYFQNEAQLEKSRLLSDRFSAERPKGSFSTLEIQRTEQGDSAMYLCASRQGRTGSFSGNTIYFGEGSWLTVV.

The V gene is TRBV25-1, the J gene TRBJ2-1; 7 bases align to TRBD1. The CDR3 has 17 residues. V lost 3 bases to trimming and J lost 5 bases; unmatched junction nucleotides: 13. Germline lookup yields CDR1 MGHDK and CDR2 SYGVNS. The CDR3 loop is CASSDGLVGTANNEQFF. As DNA, the CDR3 is TGTGCCAGCAGTGACGGTTTGGTAGGGACAGCTAACAATGAGCAGTTCTTC.

This chain joins TRBV6-5 and TRBJ1-1; D unresolved. This CDR3 contains 12 residues. Germline V lookup: CDR1 MNHEY, CDR2 SVGAGI. Trimming cost V 4 bases and J 4 bases, with 7 bases left between them. The CDR3 nucleotides read TGTGCCAGCAGTTTAGCGGGCACTGAAGCTTTCTTT. It translates to CASSLAGTEAFF.

J is TRBJ2-7 and V is TRBV18, with 8 bases that match TRBD1. CDR3 size: 13 residues. After removal of 5 bases from V and 2 bases from J, the junction contained 2 bases not matched to a gene. Germline loops: CDR1 KGHSH, CDR2 LQKENI. Here the CDR3 DNA reads TGTGCCAGCTCAACAGGGGGAACCTACGAGCAGTACTTC. It codes for CASSTGGTYEQYF.

This rearrangement joins TRBV14 to TRBJ1-2; no firm D call. V lost 0 bases and J 6 bases, leaving 14 bases between the germline ends. The CDR3 length is 15 residues. Germline lookup yields CDR1 SGHDN and CDR2 FVKESK. DNA for the CDR3: TGTGCCAGCAGCCAAGATCAAGAGAGGGTTCATGGCTACACCTTC. It translates to CASSQDQERVHGYTF.

V and J are TRBV28 and TRBJ1-2; D is unclear. The CDR3 spans 15 residues. V was pared by 5 bases and J by 2 bases, with 15 bases between. Germline V gene data show CDR1 as MDHEN and CDR2 as SYDVKM. CDR3 sequence (DNA): TGTGCCAGCAGTCCCCGGGGAGGGCTAAACTATGGCTACACCTTC. This translates into CASSPRGGLNYGYTF.

The chain joins TRBV11-2 to TRBJ1-6, with 7 bases lining up with TRBD1. V gave up 3 bases and J gave up 10 bases; unmatched junction bases: 9. The CDR3 is 15 amino acids. The germline gives CDR1 SGHAT, CDR2 FQNNGV. The CDR3 spells CASSLERGRISPLHF. CDR3 nucleotide sequence: TGTGCCAGCAGCTTGGAGAGGGGGCGAATCTCACCCCTCCACTTT.

The CDR3 loop reads CASSQFLAGPRDNEQFF. The CDR3, as DNA: TGTGCCAGCAGCCAATTCCTAGCGGGACCCAGAGACAATGAGCAGTTCTTC. The chain has TRBV16 and TRBJ2-1; 9 positions agree with TRBD2. From germline, CDR1 is KGHSY and CDR2 FQNENV. The V gene end was trimmed by 1 base and the J gene end by 5 bases; junction bases not matched to a gene: 9. CDR3 size: 17 residues.

J is TRBJ1-4 and V is TRBV20-1; D call uncertain. The CDR3 spans 11 residues. V lost 3 bases and J lost 8, with 7 bases in between. Germline V gives CDR1 DFQATT, CDR2 SNEGSKA (reference sequence). The CDR3 DNA sequence: TGCAGTGCTAGCGTCGGGGAAAAACTGTTTTTT. Translation gives CSASVGEKLFF.

A single count supports this clone. V and J are TRBV7-2 and TRBJ1-4; 8 bases are a match to TRBD1. Germline CDR1 reads SGHTA; CDR2 reads FQGNSA. The CDR3 has 16 amino acids. Trimming took 5 bases from V and 0 from J; bases not matched to a gene: 5. CDR3 sequence (DNA): TGTGCCAGCAGCCCGGGACAGGTCGCAACTAATGAAAAACTGTTTTTT. Translated, it gives CASSPGQVATNEKLFF.

The chain uses TRBV5-4 and TRBJ2-1, with TRBD2 identical over 9 bases. The CDR3 is made up of 16 amino acids. J was trimmed by 6 bases and V by 0 bases; bases with no gene match: 7. Per the germline V gene, CDR1 is SGHNT and CDR2 is YYREEE (reference sequence). For the CDR3, the DNA is TGTGCCAGCAGCTTGGTGGCTAGCGGGATGGGCAATGAGCAGTTCTTC. Protein sequence: CASSLVASGMGNEQFF.